Below are 22 T cell receptor beta chains sequenced from a single sample in a study of shared clonotypes between healthy human individuals. TCRdb keeps only in-frame clones here, not all; method: immunoSEQ multiplex PCR. The sample shows 2,500,000 or so clones, approximately 93% of them seen only once. Sequenced: naive CD4+ T cells from PBMCs. Subset noted: CD45RA+ positively selected. Receptors were obtained from a man aged 18 to 35 in good health. Some clones in this sample may be carry-over from other donors' samples.

In its sample, this clone was seen once. The rearrangement uses TRBV6-1 and TRBJ1-2; D may be TRBD1 (5 bases). V shed 7 bases and J shed 8 bases, with 17 bases lying between them. CDR1 is MNHNS, CDR2 SASEGT, per germline. CDR3 length: 13 amino acids. CDR3 in amino acids: CASTEGPLEGYTF. DNA of the CDR3: TGTGCCAGCACCGAGGGACCCTTGGAGGGCTACACCTTC.

The chain couples TRBV15 to TRBJ1-1; D is undetermined. V lost 5 bases, J lost 4 bases, and 11 bases lay in between. The CDR3 covers 13 residues. Germline V gene sequence: CDR1 LNHNV, CDR2 YYDKDF (reference sequence). CDR3 sequence reads: CATSEGPRTEAFF. The CDR3 DNA reads as TGTGCCACCAGCGAGGGCCCTCGCACTGAAGCTTTCTTT.

V and J are TRBV18 and TRBJ1-1; 8 bases agree with TRBD1. V was clipped by 8 bases and J by 4 bases; unmatched bases: 6. This CDR3 contains 13 residues. Per the germline V gene, CDR1 is KGHSH and CDR2 is LQKENI. The CDR3 spells CASRGTGITEAFF. CDR3 sequence (DNA): TGTGCCAGCCGCGGGACAGGAATCACTGAAGCTTTCTTT.

The chain carries TRBV7-9 and TRBJ1-2; the D gene is possibly TRBD1 (6 bases). The CDR3 runs to 14 residues. The germline V gene has CDR1 SEHNR and CDR2 FQNEAQ (reference sequence). V gave up 5 bases and J gave up 7 bases, with 17 bases separating them. CDR3 amino acids: CASSPDAGGGGYTF. In nucleotides, the CDR3 is TGTGCCAGCAGCCCCGACGCTGGGGGCGGTGGCTACACCTTC.

The rearrangement links TRBV29-1 to TRBJ1-2, with 7 bases identical to TRBD1. This CDR3 is built from 16 residues. CDR1 is SQVTM, CDR2 ANQGSEA, per germline. The V segment lost 5 bases and the J segment 2 bases; nucleotides outside the gene matches: 14. CDR3 DNA sequence: TGCAGCGTTACCCCCGGAAGGACAGGAAGGAACTATGGCTACACCTTC. It yields the protein CSVTPGRTGRNYGYTF.

This chain connects TRBV5-6 to TRBJ1-2; no firm D call. This CDR3 has 13 residues. The germline V gene encodes CDR1 SGHDT and CDR2 YYEEEE. V dropped 4 bases and J dropped 6 bases, with 13 bases sitting between them. The CDR3 DNA is TGTGCCAGCAGCCGCGGTTGGGGTGATGGCTACACCTTC. This sequence encodes CASSRGWGDGYTF.

The rearrangement links TRBV30 to TRBJ2-3; D perhaps matches TRBD1 (7 bases). The CDR3 covers 13 residues. Germline CDR1 reads GTSNPN; CDR2 reads SVGIG (reference sequence). Trimming pared 4 bases from V and 6 bases from J, leaving 14 bases between. The CDR3 reads CAWNQQGTDTQYF. The CDR3 DNA is TGTGCCTGGAACCAACAGGGGACTGATACGCAGTATTTT.

The V gene is TRBV7-6, the J gene TRBJ1-1, with a possible D match to TRBD1 (6 bases). Deletions cut 7 bases from V and 8 bases from J, with 17 bases between. CDR3 length equals 13 residues. Looked up from germline, CDR1 is SGHVS and CDR2 is FNYEAQ. CDR3 sequence (DNA): TGTGCCAGCACTAAGGCAAGGGGGGGCGAAGCTTTCTTT. Residues: CASTKARGGEAFF.

This sequence joins TRBV5-1 and TRBJ2-1; 8 bases map to TRBD2. The CDR3 runs 15 residues. With 4 bases clipped from V and 4 bases from J, the junction kept 7 bases outside the gene matches. Germline CDR1 reads SGHRS; CDR2 reads YFSETQ. As DNA, the CDR3 is TGCGCCAGCAGCCCGGAAGCGGGAGTGTACAATGAGCAGTTCTTC. It encodes CASSPEAGVYNEQFF.

The J gene is TRBJ2-7, the V gene TRBV6-6; D uncertain. Trimming removed 2 bases from V and 5 bases from J, with 13 bases in between. CDR1 is MNHNY, CDR2 SVGAGI, per germline (reference sequence). The CDR3 runs to 14 residues. DNA for the CDR3: TGTGCCAGCAGTTACAGGTCGGGTCAGGACGAGCAGTACTTC. Residues: CASSYRSGQDEQYF.

The gene calls are TRBV19 and TRBJ1-5; D call uncertain. The length of the CDR3 is 15 residues. CDR1 is LNHDA, CDR2 SQIVND, per germline (reference sequence). V was clipped by 3 bases and J by 1 base, with 10 bases between them. The CDR3 spells CASSIRGVSNQPQHF. CDR3 in DNA: TGTGCCAGTAGTATTCGGGGAGTCAGCAATCAGCCCCAGCATTTT.

This chain connects TRBV7-3 to TRBJ1-6; 8 bases agree with TRBD1. In germline, CDR1 is SGHTA, CDR2 FQGTGA. V shed 3 bases, J shed 7 bases, and the junction held 5 bases outside the gene matches. CDR3 length: 15 amino acids. DNA for the CDR3: TGTGCCAGCAGCTTCGGACAGGGACCAAATTCACCCCTCCACTTT. This encodes CASSFGQGPNSPLHF.

The V gene is TRBV6-5, the J gene TRBJ2-5; D not resolved. Trimming pared 5 bases from V and 3 bases from J, leaving 4 bases between. Germline V lookup: CDR1 MNHEY, CDR2 SVGAGI. This CDR3 contains 11 residues. The CDR3 loop is CASSREETQYF. In DNA form, the CDR3 reads TGTGCCAGCAGTCGGGAAGAGACCCAGTACTTC.

V usage is TRBV9 and J usage is TRBJ2-3; 10 bases fit TRBD1. Germline CDR1 and CDR2: SGDLS and YYNGEE. With 3 bases clipped from V and 0 bases from J, the junction kept 10 bases outside the gene matches. CDR3 length: 18 residues. The CDR3 here is CASSARDRGVGSTDTQYF. CDR3 DNA sequence: TGTGCCAGCAGCGCACGGGACAGGGGAGTCGGGAGCACAGATACGCAGTATTTT.

The CDR3 DNA is TGTGCCTGGAGTAGGCGTTCGGGGCACGAGCAGTACTTC. The encoded protein is CAWSRRSGHEQYF. J is TRBJ2-7 and V is TRBV30; D possibly matches TRBD1 or TRBD2 (5 bases each). Deletions cut 2 bases from V and 5 bases from J, with 13 bases between. CDR3 length equals 13 residues. Per germline, CDR1 GTSNPN and CDR2 SVGIG (reference sequence).

This clone was counted once. Other nucleotide sequences in the sample specify the same CDR3. This chain links TRBV7-3 with TRBJ2-3; D may be TRBD1 (6 bases). The CDR3 spans 14 residues. V was trimmed by 3 bases and J by 0 bases, leaving 7 bases between them. Per germline, CDR1 SGHTA and CDR2 FQGTGA. Here the CDR3 DNA reads TGTGCCAGCAGCTTCGACAGGAGCACAGATACGCAGTATTTT. It encodes CASSFDRSTDTQYF.

The CDR3 DNA reads TGTGCCAGCTCCCTCGGGACCTTATACACTGAAGCTTTCTTT. The encoded protein is CASSLGTLYTEAFF. The chain combines TRBV18 with TRBJ1-1; maybe TRBD1 (5 bases). The V end was cut by 6 bases, the J end by 3 bases, with 14 bases between. The CDR3 runs 14 residues. Germline CDR1 KGHSH, CDR2 LQKENI.

As regards this clone: Other DNA sequences in the same sample also yield this CDR3. V is TRBV5-1 and J is TRBJ1-4; no clear D gene. The CDR3 has 15 amino acids. Germline V lookup: CDR1 SGHRS, CDR2 YFSETQ. The V and J ends lost 0 bases and 0 bases respectively, with 6 bases between them. The CDR3 is CASSLGRATNEKLFF. The CDR3 DNA follows: TGCGCCAGCAGCTTGGGCCGAGCAACTAATGAAAAACTGTTTTTT.

Here the CDR3 reads CASSPWTSGASSYNEQFF. For the CDR3, the DNA is TGTGCCAGCAGCCCCTGGACTAGCGGGGCAAGCTCCTACAATGAGCAGTTCTTC. This rearrangement joins TRBV9 to TRBJ2-1; the match to TRBD2 covers 12 bases. Germline CDR1 is SGDLS and CDR2 is YYNGEE. V gave up 4 bases and J gave up 0 bases; unmatched junction bases: 8. CDR3 size: 18 residues.

The chain is built from TRBV28 and TRBJ2-1, with 12 bases matching TRBD1. The CDR3 spans 15 residues. The germline CDR1 and CDR2 sequences are MDHEN and SYDVKM. The V and J ends lost 6 bases and 6 bases, in that order; junction bases with no gene match: 6. The CDR3 region has the DNA TGTGCCAGCAGGGGGGACAGGGGGCGCAGCAATGAGCAGTTCTTC. Protein: CASRGDRGRSNEQFF.

The gene calls are TRBV10-3 and TRBJ1-5; no clear D. This CDR3 comprises 14 residues. Per germline, CDR1 ENHRY and CDR2 SYGVKD. V dropped 0 bases and J dropped 3 bases, with 6 bases sitting between them. This chain's CDR3 is CAISESGFNQPQHF. The DNA of the CDR3 is TGTGCCATCAGTGAGTCAGGGTTCAATCAGCCCCAGCATTTT.

V is TRBV6-5 and J is TRBJ2-2; D call uncertain. The germline CDR1 and CDR2 sequences are MNHEY and SVGAGI. This CDR3 is built from 15 residues. Trimming removed 5 bases from V and 1 base from J, with 11 bases in between. CDR3 nucleotides: TGTGCCAGCAGTCGACGGGCAGGGAACACCGGGGAGCTGTTTTTT. Translated, it gives CASSRRAGNTGELFF.